One and the same sample provided the 11 T cell receptor beta chains below, sequenced in a study of a mutant IDH1 vaccine in newly diagnosed glioma. Which antigens these TCRs recognize remains unknown. Time point here: week 11, during vaccination. Every vaccine dose comprised 300 ug of mutant IDH1 20-mer peptide plus topical imiquimod. This table comes from immunoSEQ multiplex PCR, and its TCRdb copy is limited to in-frame clones, with some not included. The table records more than 50,000 clones, roughly 80% of them present only once. The sequencing used PBMCs, collected from a glioma patient whose treatment included an IDH1 peptide vaccine. Receptors were obtained from a man in his fifties or sixties with glioma.

The chain combines TRBV19 with TRBJ2-1; TRBD2 aligns across 11 bases. This CDR3 region has 14 residues. V was pared by 5 bases and J by 9 bases, with 6 bases of the junction left unmatched. From germline, CDR1 is LNHDA and CDR2 SQIVND (reference sequence). The CDR3 protein is CASSLLAGGGEQFF. Written as DNA, the CDR3 is TGTGCCAGTAGTTTGTTAGCGGGAGGGGGTGAGCAGTTCTTC.

The chain uses TRBV6-6 and TRBJ2-5, with unresolved D. The end of the DNA aligns better with TRBJ2-7, so the J call may be wrong. This CDR3 contains 14 residues. In germline, CDR1 is MNHNY, CDR2 SVGAGI (reference sequence). The CDR3: CASSYSIVSYEQYF. The CDR3 bases are TGTGCCAGCAGTTACTCGATCGTGAGCTACGAGCAGTACTTC.

The chain combines TRBV7-2 with TRBJ2-5; TRBD2 aligns across 8 bases. Trimming removed 0 bases from V and 2 bases from J; junction bases left unmatched: 5. CDR3 length equals 16 residues. Germline CDR1 reads SGHTA; CDR2 reads FQGNSA. CDR3 sequence (DNA): TGTGCCAGCAGCTTAGCGGTGACTAGCGCACAAGAGACCCAGTACTTC. Protein product: CASSLAVTSAQETQYF.

The chain uses TRBV29-1 and TRBJ2-5; D call uncertain. CDR1 SQVTM and CDR2 ANQGSEA come from the germline V gene. The CDR3 spans 12 residues. The ends were cut back, 0 bases at V and 4 bases at J, with 6 bases in the middle. CDR3 DNA: TGCAGCGTTGAAGATAGTGCAGAGACCCAGTACTTC. It encodes CSVEDSAETQYF.

This clone appeared a few times. The rearrangement links TRBV4-1 to TRBJ1-1; 9 bases align to TRBD1. The CDR3 spans 15 residues. Germline-derived CDR1 and CDR2 are MGHRA and YSYEKL. The trim removed 3 bases at V and 2 bases at J, leaving 4 bases unmatched. CDR3 coding DNA: TGCGCCAGCAGCCACTACAGGGGGCAAAACACTGAAGCTTTCTTT. This translates into CASSHYRGQNTEAFF.

Comment on this clone: The same CDR3 is also encoded by other DNA sequences in this sample. The chain couples TRBV20-1 to TRBJ2-3; weak D call: TRBD2 (5 bases). CDR1 is DFQATT, CDR2 SNEGSKA, per germline (reference sequence). The V gene lost 6 bases and the J gene lost 5 bases, with 9 bases spanning the gap. The CDR3 is 11 residues long. CDR3 region: CSAPRGDTQYF. DNA of the CDR3: TGCAGTGCCCCCCGGGGAGATACGCAGTATTTT.

The chain is built from TRBV6-6 and TRBJ2-3; D is uncertain. Germline loops: CDR1 MNHNY, CDR2 SVGAGI (reference sequence). Trimming stripped 5 bases from V and 3 bases from J, with 12 bases between. The CDR3 is 14 residues long. CDR3 in DNA: TGTGCCAGCAGTCCTACCTCTTCTACAGATACGCAGTATTTT. It specifies CASSPTSSTDTQYF.

The CDR3 spells CASRNRGPSGANVLTF. The CDR3, as DNA: TGTGCCAGCAGAAACAGGGGGCCCTCTGGGGCCAACGTCCTGACTTTC. J is TRBJ2-6 and V is TRBV25-1; 9 nucleotides match TRBD1. The CDR3 contains 16 residues. V gave up 6 bases and J gave up 0 bases; unmatched junction bases: 3. CDR1 and CDR2 from the germline V gene are MGHDK and SYGVNS.

The rearrangement links TRBV19 to TRBJ2-7, with TRBD1 as a possible D gene (6 bases). Germline lookup yields CDR1 LNHDA and CDR2 SQIVND (reference sequence). The V gene lost 3 bases and the J gene lost 2 bases, with 14 bases spanning the gap. CDR3 length: 15 residues. CDR3 loop: CASSISTGQPYEQYF. DNA of the CDR3: TGTGCCAGTAGTATTTCGACAGGACAACCCTACGAGCAGTACTTC.

V gene TRBV5-1 combines with J gene TRBJ2-7; perhaps TRBD1 as D (5 bases). CDR1 is SGHRS and CDR2 is YFSETQ in the germline V gene. The CDR3 totals 14 residues. V was clipped by 0 bases and J by 0 bases, with 7 bases between them. The CDR3 here is CASSLEGNSYEQYF. Written as DNA, the CDR3 is TGCGCCAGCAGCTTGGAGGGGAACTCCTACGAGCAGTACTTC.

The chain links TRBV5-1 to TRBJ1-2, with D tentatively TRBD1 (6 bases). Trimming cost V 8 bases and J 3 bases, with 14 bases left between them. Germline CDR1 reads SGHRS; CDR2 reads YFSETQ. The CDR3 extends over 13 amino acids. The DNA for the CDR3 is TGCGCCAGTACCGAGGGGGGGTACTATGGCTACACCTTC. Encoded protein: CASTEGGYYGYTF.